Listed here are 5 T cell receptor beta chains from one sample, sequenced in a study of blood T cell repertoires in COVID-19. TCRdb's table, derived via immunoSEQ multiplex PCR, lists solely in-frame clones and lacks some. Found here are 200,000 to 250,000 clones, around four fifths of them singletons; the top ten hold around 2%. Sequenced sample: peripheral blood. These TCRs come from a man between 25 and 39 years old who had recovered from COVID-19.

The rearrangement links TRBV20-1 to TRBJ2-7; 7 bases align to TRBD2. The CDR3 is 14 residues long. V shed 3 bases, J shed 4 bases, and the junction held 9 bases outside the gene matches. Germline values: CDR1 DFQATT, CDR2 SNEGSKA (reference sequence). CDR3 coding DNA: TGCAGTGCTAGTACTTTCGGGGGGAATTACGAGCAGTACGTC. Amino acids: CSASTFGGNYEQYV.

CDR3 residues: CASSHLRDTRETQYF. The DNA for the CDR3 is TGTGCCAGCAGCCACCTCCGTGACACTAGGGAGACCCAGTACTTC. The chain carries TRBV7-2 and TRBJ2-5; tentatively, D is TRBD2 (5 bases). Trimming took 5 bases from V and 5 from J, leaving 18 bases between them. The CDR3 runs to 15 residues. Germline V gene sequence: CDR1 SGHTA, CDR2 FQGNSA.

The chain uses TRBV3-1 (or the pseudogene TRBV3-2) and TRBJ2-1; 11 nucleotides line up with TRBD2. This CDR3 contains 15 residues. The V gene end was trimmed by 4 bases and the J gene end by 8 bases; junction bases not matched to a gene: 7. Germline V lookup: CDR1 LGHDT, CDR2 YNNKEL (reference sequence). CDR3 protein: CASSLSGGAWDEQFF. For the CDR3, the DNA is TGTGCCAGCAGCCTTAGCGGGGGGGCCTGGGATGAGCAGTTCTTC.

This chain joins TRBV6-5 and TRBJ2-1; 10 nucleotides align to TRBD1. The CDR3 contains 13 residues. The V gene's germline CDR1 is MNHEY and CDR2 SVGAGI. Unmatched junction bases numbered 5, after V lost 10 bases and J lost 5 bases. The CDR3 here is CATRQGANNEQFF. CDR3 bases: TGTGCCACCCGACAGGGGGCCAACAATGAGCAGTTCTTC.

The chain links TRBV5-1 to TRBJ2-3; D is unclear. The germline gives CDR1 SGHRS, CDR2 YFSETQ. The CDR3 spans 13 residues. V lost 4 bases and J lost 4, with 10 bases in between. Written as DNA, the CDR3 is TGCGCCAGCAGCACGCTAGAATCAGATACGCAGTATTTT. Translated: CASSTLESDTQYF.